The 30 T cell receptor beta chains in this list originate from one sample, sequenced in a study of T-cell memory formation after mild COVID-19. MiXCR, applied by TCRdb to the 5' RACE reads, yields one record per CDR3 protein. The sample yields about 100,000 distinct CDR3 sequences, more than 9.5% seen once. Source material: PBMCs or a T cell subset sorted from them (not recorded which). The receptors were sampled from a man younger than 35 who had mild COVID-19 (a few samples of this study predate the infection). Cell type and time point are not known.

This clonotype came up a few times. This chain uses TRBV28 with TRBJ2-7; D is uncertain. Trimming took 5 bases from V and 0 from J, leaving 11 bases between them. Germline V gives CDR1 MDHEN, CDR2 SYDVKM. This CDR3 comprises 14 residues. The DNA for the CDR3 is TGTGCCAGCAGTCCCTCCAGGTCCTCCTACGAGCAGTACGTC. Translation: CASSPSRSSYEQYV.

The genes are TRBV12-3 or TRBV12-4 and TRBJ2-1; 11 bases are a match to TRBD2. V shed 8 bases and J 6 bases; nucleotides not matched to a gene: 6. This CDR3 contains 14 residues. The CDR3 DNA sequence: TGTGCCAGCCAGACTAGCGGGATACTCAATGAGCAGTTCTTC. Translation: CASQTSGILNEQFF.

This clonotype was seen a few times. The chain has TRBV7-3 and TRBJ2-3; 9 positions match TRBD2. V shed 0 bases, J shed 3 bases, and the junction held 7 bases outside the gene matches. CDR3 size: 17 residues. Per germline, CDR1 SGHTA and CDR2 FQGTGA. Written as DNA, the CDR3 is TGTGCCAGCAGCTTAACTGGGAGCGGGGGGAGGACAGATACGCAGTATTTT. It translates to CASSLTGSGGRTDTQYF.

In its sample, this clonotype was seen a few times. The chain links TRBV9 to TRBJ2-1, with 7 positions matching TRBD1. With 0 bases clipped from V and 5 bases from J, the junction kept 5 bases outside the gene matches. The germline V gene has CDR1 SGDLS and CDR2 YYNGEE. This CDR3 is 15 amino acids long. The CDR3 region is CASSVGGGPNNEQFF. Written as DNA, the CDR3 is TGTGCCAGCAGCGTAGGAGGGGGCCCCAACAATGAGCAGTTCTTC.

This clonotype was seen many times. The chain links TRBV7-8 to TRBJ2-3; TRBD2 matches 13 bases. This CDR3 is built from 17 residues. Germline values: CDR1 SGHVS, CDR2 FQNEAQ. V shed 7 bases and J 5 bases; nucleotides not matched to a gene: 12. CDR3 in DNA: TGTGCCAGCACTCCCTGGTGGACTAGCGGGGGTGGAGATACGCAGTATTTT. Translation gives CASTPWWTSGGGDTQYF. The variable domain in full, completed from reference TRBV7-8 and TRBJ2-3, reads GAGVSQSPRYKVAKRGQDVALRCDPISGHVSLFWYQQALGQGPEFLTYFQNEAQLDKSGLPSDRFFAERPEGSVSTLKIQRTQQEDSAVYLCASTPWWTSGGGDTQYFGPGTRLTVL.

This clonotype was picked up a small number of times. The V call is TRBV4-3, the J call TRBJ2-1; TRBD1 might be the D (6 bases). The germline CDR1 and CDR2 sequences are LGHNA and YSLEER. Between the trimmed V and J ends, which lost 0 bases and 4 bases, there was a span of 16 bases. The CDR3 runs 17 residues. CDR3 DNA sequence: TGCGCCAGCAGCCAAGATCATAACAGGGCGACGTACAATGAGCAGTTCTTC. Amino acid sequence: CASSQDHNRATYNEQFF.

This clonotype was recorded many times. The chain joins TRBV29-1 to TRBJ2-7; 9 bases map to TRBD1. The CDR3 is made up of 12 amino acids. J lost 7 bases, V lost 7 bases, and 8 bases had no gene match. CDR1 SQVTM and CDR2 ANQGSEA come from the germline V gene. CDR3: CSAMRQGGEQYF. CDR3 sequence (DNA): TGCAGCGCAATGCGACAGGGGGGTGAGCAGTACTTC.

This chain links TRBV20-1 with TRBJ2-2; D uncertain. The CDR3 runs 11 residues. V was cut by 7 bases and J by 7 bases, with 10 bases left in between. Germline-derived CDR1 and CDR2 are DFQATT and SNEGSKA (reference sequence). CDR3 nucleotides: TGCAGTGTCGGGTACAACGGGGAGCTGTTTTTT. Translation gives CSVGYNGELFF.

CDR3 sequence (DNA): TGTGCCAGCAGCCGACTAGCGGTGGACTACAATGAGCAGTTCTTC. It yields the protein CASSRLAVDYNEQFF. The rearrangement joins TRBV7-6 to TRBJ2-1; 9 bases align to TRBD2. Per the germline V gene, CDR1 is SGHVS and CDR2 is FNYEAQ. The CDR3 sequence is 15 residues long. V gave up 5 bases and J gave up 3 bases; unmatched junction bases: 5.

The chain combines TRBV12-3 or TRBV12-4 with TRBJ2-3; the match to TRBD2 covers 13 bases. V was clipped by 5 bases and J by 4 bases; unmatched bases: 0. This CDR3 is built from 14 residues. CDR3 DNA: TGTGCCAGCAGTGGACTAGCGGGGGCAGATACGCAGTATTTT. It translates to CASSGLAGADTQYF.

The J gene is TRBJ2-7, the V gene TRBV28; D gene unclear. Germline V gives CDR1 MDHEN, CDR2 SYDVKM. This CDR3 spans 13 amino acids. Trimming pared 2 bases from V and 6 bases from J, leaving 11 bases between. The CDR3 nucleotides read TGTGCCAGCAGTTTAACGTCTTATCCCGAGCAGTACGTC. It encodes CASSLTSYPEQYV.

The CDR3 region is CASSFGLAGDSTDTQYF. CDR3 nucleotide sequence: TGTGCCAGCAGCTTTGGACTAGCGGGGGATAGCACAGATACGCAGTATTTT. The chain has TRBV7-9 and TRBJ2-3; TRBD2 matches at 13 bases. Trimming removed 3 bases from V and 0 bases from J; junction bases left unmatched: 3. Germline loops: CDR1 SEHNR, CDR2 FQNEAQ (reference sequence). This CDR3 contains 17 residues.

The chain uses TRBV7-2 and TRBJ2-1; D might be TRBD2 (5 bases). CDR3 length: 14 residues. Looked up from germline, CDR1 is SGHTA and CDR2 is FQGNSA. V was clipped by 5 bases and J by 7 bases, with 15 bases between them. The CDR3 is CASSLGVAWNEQFF. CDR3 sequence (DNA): TGTGCCAGCAGCCTCGGAGTAGCGTGGAATGAGCAGTTCTTC.

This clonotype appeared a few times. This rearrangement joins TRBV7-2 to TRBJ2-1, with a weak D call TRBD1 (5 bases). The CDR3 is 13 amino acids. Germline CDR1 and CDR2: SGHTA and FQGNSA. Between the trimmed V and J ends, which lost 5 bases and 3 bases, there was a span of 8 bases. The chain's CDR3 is CASSTDNYNEQFF. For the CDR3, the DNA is TGTGCCAGCAGCACGGACAACTACAATGAGCAGTTCTTC.

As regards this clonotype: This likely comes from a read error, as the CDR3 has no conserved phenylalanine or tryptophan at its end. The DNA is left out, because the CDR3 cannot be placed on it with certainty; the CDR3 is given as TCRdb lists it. The CDR3 protein is CSRNNPGRRIKGLEP. The chain carries TRBV20-1 and TRBJ1-3; the listed D gene, TRBD1, was not tested against the DNA. Germline V gene lookup returns CDR1 DFQATT and CDR2 SNEGSKA (reference sequence). The CDR3 is 15 amino acids in total, end residues counted.

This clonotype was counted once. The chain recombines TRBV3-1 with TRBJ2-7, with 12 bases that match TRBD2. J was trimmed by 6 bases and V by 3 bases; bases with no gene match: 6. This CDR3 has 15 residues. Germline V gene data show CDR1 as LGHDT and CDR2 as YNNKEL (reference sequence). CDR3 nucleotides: TGTGCCAGCAGCCACCGCGGACTAGCGGGAACCGAGCAGTACTTC. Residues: CASSHRGLAGTEQYF.

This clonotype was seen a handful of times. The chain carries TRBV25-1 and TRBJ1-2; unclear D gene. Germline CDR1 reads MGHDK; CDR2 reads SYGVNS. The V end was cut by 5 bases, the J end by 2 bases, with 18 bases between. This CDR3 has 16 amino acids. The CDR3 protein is CASSKNPDPHNYGYTF. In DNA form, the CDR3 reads TGTGCCAGCAGTAAAAACCCGGACCCACACAACTATGGCTACACCTTC.

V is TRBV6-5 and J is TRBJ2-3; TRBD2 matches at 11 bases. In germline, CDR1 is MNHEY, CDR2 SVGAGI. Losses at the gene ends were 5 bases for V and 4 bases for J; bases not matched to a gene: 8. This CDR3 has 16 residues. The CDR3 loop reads CASSLYSGGAPDTQYF. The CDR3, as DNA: TGTGCCAGCAGTCTTTATAGCGGGGGGGCCCCAGATACGCAGTATTTT.

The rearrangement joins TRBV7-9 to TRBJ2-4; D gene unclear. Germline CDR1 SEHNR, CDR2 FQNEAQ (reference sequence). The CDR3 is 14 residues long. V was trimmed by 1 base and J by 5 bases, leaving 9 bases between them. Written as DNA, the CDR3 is TGTGCCAGCAGCTTAGAATCGACGGAAAACATTCAGTACTTC. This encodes CASSLESTENIQYF.

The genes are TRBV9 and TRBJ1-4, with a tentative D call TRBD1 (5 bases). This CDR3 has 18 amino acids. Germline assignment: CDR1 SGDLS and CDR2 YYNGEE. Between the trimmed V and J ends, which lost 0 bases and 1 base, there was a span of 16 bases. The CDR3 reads CASSVAPQGRETNEKLFF. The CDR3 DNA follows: TGTGCCAGCAGCGTAGCCCCCCAGGGCCGAGAAACTAATGAAAAACTGTTTTTT.

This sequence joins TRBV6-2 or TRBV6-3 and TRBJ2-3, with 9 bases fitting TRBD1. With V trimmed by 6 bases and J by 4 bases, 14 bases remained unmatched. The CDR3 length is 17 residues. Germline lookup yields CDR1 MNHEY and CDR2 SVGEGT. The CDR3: CASSAIIDRGSSDTQYF. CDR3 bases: TGTGCCAGCAGCGCCATCATAGACAGGGGGTCATCAGATACGCAGTATTTT.

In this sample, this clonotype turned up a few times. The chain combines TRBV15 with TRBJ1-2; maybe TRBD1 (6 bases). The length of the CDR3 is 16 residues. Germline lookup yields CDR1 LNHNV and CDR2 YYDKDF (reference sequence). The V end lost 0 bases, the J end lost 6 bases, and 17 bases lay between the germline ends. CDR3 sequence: CATSRDRGLGADGYTF. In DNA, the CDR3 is TGTGCCACCAGCAGAGATCGGGGTTTGGGGGCCGATGGCTACACCTTC.

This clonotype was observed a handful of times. Here the CDR3 DNA reads TGTGCCAGCACCCGATGGGTCGGCTATTACAATCAGCCCCAGCATTTT. Amino acids: CASTRWVGYYNQPQHF. This chain links TRBV12-3 or TRBV12-4 with TRBJ1-5; the D is unclear. The CDR3 extends over 16 amino acids. V lost 7 bases to trimming and J lost 3 bases, with 19 bases between them.

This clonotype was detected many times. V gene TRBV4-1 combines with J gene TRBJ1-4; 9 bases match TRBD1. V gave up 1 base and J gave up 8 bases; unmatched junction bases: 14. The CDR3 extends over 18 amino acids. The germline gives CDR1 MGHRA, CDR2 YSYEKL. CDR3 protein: CASSQVPYKQGAGEKLFF. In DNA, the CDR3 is TGCGCCAGCAGCCAAGTCCCTTATAAACAGGGGGCAGGGGAAAAACTGTTTTTT.

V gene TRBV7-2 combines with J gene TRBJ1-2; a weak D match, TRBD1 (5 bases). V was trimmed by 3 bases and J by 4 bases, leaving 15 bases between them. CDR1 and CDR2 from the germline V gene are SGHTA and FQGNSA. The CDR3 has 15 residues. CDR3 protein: CASSLDNRAIYGYTF. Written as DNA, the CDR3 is TGTGCCAGCAGCTTGGACAATCGGGCTATCTATGGCTACACCTTC.

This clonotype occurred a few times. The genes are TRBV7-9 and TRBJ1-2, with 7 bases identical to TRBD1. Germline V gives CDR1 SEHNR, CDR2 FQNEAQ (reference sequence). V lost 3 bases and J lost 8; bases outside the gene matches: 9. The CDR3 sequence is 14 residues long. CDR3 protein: CASSLALTGWGYTF. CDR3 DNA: TGTGCCAGCAGCTTGGCGTTGACAGGGTGGGGCTACACCTTC. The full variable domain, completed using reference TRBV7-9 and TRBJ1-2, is DTGVSQNPRHKITKRGQNVTFRCDPISEHNRLYWYRQTLGQGPEFLTYFQNEAQLEKSRLLSDRFSAERPKGSFSTLEIQRTEQGDSAMYLCASSLALTGWGYTFGSGTRLTVV.

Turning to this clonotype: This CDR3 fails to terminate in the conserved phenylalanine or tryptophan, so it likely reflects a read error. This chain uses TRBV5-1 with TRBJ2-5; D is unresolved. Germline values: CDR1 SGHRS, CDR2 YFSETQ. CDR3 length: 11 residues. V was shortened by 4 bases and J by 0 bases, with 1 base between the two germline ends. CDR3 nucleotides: TGCGCCAGCAGCCACCAAGAGACCCAGTACTTA. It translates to CASSHQETQYL.

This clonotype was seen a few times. The CDR3 loop reads CASSLHATDYNEQFF. CDR3 bases: TGTGCCAGCAGCTTGCATGCGACAGACTACAATGAGCAGTTCTTC. J is TRBJ2-1 and V is TRBV5-5, with a tentative D call TRBD1 (5 bases). CDR3 length: 15 amino acids. V was pared by 1 base and J by 3 bases, with 11 bases between. In germline, CDR1 is SGHKS, CDR2 YYEKEE (reference sequence).

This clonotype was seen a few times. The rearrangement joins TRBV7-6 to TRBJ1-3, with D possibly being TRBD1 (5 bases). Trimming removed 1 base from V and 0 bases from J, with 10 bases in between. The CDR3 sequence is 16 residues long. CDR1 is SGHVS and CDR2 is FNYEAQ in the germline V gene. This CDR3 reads CASSLGGSISGNTIYF. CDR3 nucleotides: TGTGCCAGCAGCTTAGGGGGGAGTATCTCTGGAAACACCATATATTTT.

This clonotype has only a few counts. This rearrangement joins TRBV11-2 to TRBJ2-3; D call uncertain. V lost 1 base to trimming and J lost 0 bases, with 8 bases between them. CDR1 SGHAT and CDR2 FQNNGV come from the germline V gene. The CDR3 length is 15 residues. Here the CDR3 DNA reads TGTGCCAGCAGCTTAGGTGGCCATAGCACAGATACGCAGTATTTT. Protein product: CASSLGGHSTDTQYF.